One and the same sample provided the 16 T cell receptor beta chains below, sequenced in a study of blood T cell repertoires in COVID-19. The repertoire was sequenced with immunoSEQ multiplex PCR; TCRdb's copy has only in-frame clones and lacks some. The top ten clones hold about 5.3% of a sample with fewer than 200,000 clones, approximately 92% of them seen once. What was sequenced was peripheral blood. The receptors come from a man aged 25-40 years with COVID-19, enrolled during active disease.

V is TRBV4-3 and J is TRBJ2-1, with TRBD2 matching over 7 bases. Germline loops: CDR1 LGHNA, CDR2 YSLEER. The length of the CDR3 is 13 residues. Losses at the gene ends were 4 bases for V and 8 bases for J; bases not matched to a gene: 5. The CDR3 sequence: CASSPIGGYEQFF. CDR3 coding DNA: TGCGCCAGCAGCCCTATCGGGGGGTATGAGCAGTTCTTC.

The chain is built from TRBV7-2 and TRBJ1-3; 8 nucleotides agree with TRBD1. Germline V gene sequence: CDR1 SGHTA, CDR2 FQGNSA. The CDR3 sequence is 17 residues long. V was clipped by 5 bases and J by 0 bases; unmatched bases: 9. The chain's CDR3 is CASSLRGQSHSGNTIYF. The CDR3 DNA sequence: TGTGCCAGCAGCCTCAGGGGGCAAAGCCACTCTGGAAACACCATATATTTT. Full variable domain (remainder filled in from reference TRBV7-2 and TRBJ1-3): GAGVSQSPSNKVTEKGKDVELRCDPISGHTALYWYRQSLGQGLEFLIYFQGNSAPDKSGLPSDRFSAERTGGSVSTLTIQRTQQEDSAVYLCASSLRGQSHSGNTIYFGEGSWLTVV.

CDR3 sequence reads: CASSFGQANSYEQYF. For the CDR3, the DNA is TGTGCCAGCAGCTTCGGACAGGCGAACTCCTACGAGCAGTACTTC. The J gene is TRBJ2-7, the V gene TRBV7-9, with 7 bases lining up with TRBD1. Germline values: CDR1 SEHNR, CDR2 FQNEAQ (reference sequence). The CDR3 contains 15 residues. Trimming took 3 bases from V and 0 from J; bases not matched to a gene: 5.

The rearrangement links TRBV4-1 to TRBJ2-2; 12 bases are a match to TRBD2. Germline lookup yields CDR1 MGHRA and CDR2 YSYEKL. The length of the CDR3 is 15 residues. The V and J ends lost 4 bases and 6 bases, in that order; junction bases with no gene match: 3. The CDR3 loop is CASSPTSGRPGELFF. The DNA of the CDR3 is TGCGCCAGCAGCCCGACTAGCGGGAGACCCGGGGAGCTGTTTTTT.

This clone was seen only a few times. This rearrangement joins TRBV30 to TRBJ2-7; a possible D gene is TRBD1 (6 bases). V was trimmed by 2 bases and J by 6 bases, leaving 11 bases between them. CDR3 length: 12 amino acids. CDR1 and CDR2 from the germline V gene are GTSNPN and SVGIG (reference sequence). Here the CDR3 DNA reads TGTGCCTGGAGTTGGGGGCGCGGCGAGCAGTACTTC. This sequence encodes CAWSWGRGEQYF.

The chain has TRBV13 and TRBJ1-4; D not resolved. With 2 bases removed from V and 7 bases from J, the gap between germline ends came to 11 bases. The germline V gene has CDR1 PRHDT and CDR2 FYEKMQ (reference sequence). The CDR3 is 14 amino acids. The CDR3 spells CASSLRRSGEKLFF. CDR3 in DNA: TGTGCCAGCAGCTTACGCCGGTCCGGTGAAAAACTGTTTTTT.

The chain combines TRBV7-2 with TRBJ1-1, with D perhaps TRBD1 (5 bases). Trimming took off 5 bases at V and 3 bases at J, with 19 bases between the two ends. Germline V lookup: CDR1 SGHTA, CDR2 FQGNSA. The CDR3 runs 16 residues. CDR3 protein: CASSPEWGPPDTEAFF. The CDR3 nucleotides are TGTGCCAGCAGCCCGGAGTGGGGCCCGCCGGACACTGAAGCTTTCTTT. The full variable domain, with the rest looked up from reference TRBV7-2 and TRBJ1-1, is GAGVSQSPSNKVTEKGKDVELRCDPISGHTALYWYRQSLGQGLEFLIYFQGNSAPDKSGLPSDRFSAERTGGSVSTLTIQRTQQEDSAVYLCASSPEWGPPDTEAFFGQGTRLTVV.

The gene calls are TRBV5-5 and TRBJ1-2; no clear D gene. Trimming took 2 bases from V and 8 from J, leaving 13 bases between them. Germline CDR1 reads SGHKS; CDR2 reads YYEKEE (reference sequence). CDR3 length: 13 residues. CDR3 loop: CASSFTPSGGYTF. CDR3 DNA sequence: TGTGCCAGCAGCTTTACGCCTTCGGGAGGCTACACCTTC.

The chain joins TRBV5-1 to TRBJ2-5, with TRBD2 matching over 7 bases. Germline loops: CDR1 SGHRS, CDR2 YFSETQ. This CDR3 is 17 amino acids long. J was trimmed by 0 bases and V by 2 bases; bases with no gene match: 10. The CDR3 protein is CASSFPRASGNQETQYF. The CDR3 region has the DNA TGCGCCAGCAGCTTCCCTCGGGCTAGCGGAAACCAAGAGACCCAGTACTTC.

DNA of the CDR3: TGTGCCAGCAGCCCTCCCGACAGGAGATACAGCTCCTACGAGCAGTACTTC. This sequence encodes CASSPPDRRYSSYEQYF. This chain links TRBV3-1 (or the pseudogene TRBV3-2) with TRBJ2-7; weak D call: TRBD1 (6 bases). This CDR3 contains 17 residues. CDR1 LGHDT and CDR2 YNNKEL come from the germline V gene (reference sequence). V was shortened by 4 bases and J by 0 bases, with 19 bases between the two germline ends.

The V and J genes are TRBV7-3 and TRBJ1-2, with TRBD1 matching 7 bases. Unmatched junction bases numbered 8, after V lost 5 bases and J lost 8 bases. Looked up from germline, CDR1 is SGHTA and CDR2 is FQGTGA. The CDR3 covers 13 residues. The CDR3 DNA is TGTGCCAGCAGCCCGGGACAGTGGGGAGGCTACACCTTC. This translates into CASSPGQWGGYTF. The full variable domain, completed using reference TRBV7-3 and TRBJ1-2, is GAGVSQTPSNKVTEKGKYVELRCDPISGHTALYWYRQSLGQGPEFLIYFQGTGAADDSGLPNDRFFAVRPEGSVSTLKIQRTERGDSAVYLCASSPGQWGGYTFGSGTRLTVV.

Regarding this clone: Other DNA sequences from this sample encode an identical CDR3 as well. This rearrangement joins TRBV5-6 to TRBJ2-5, with 8 bases aligning to TRBD2. With V trimmed by 0 bases and J by 1 base, 2 bases remained unmatched. This CDR3 is 15 amino acids long. From germline, CDR1 is SGHDT and CDR2 YYEEEE. CDR3 sequence reads: CASSLGLAGQETQYF. CDR3 bases: TGTGCCAGCAGCTTGGGTCTAGCGGGCCAAGAGACCCAGTACTTC.

The chain combines TRBV18 with TRBJ2-7; 8 bases are a match to TRBD1. The CDR3 consists of 14 residues. Germline CDR1 KGHSH, CDR2 LQKENI. Germline trimming cut 6 bases from V and 2 bases from J; bases unmatched to any gene: 6. The CDR3 nucleotides are TGTGCCAGCTCGCCCTCCAGGGGGCCCTACGAGCAGTACTTC. This encodes CASSPSRGPYEQYF.

The chain links TRBV4-3 to TRBJ1-1; 12 bases are shared with TRBD1. The germline V gene has CDR1 LGHNA and CDR2 YSLEER. The V and J ends lost 1 base and 4 bases, in that order; junction bases with no gene match: 4. The CDR3 totals 16 residues. The chain's CDR3 is CASSQAGQGAITEAFF. The CDR3, as DNA: TGCGCCAGCAGCCAAGCGGGACAGGGGGCGATCACTGAAGCTTTCTTT.

This chain links TRBV24-1 with TRBJ1-2; no clear D. Trimming pared 4 bases from V and 4 bases from J, leaving 9 bases between. Germline loops: CDR1 KGHDR, CDR2 SFDVKD. This CDR3 spans 13 amino acids. The CDR3: CATSETAFYGYTF. The CDR3 DNA is TGTGCCACCAGTGAAACAGCCTTCTATGGCTACACCTTC.

In this sample, this clone turned up a few times. V and J are TRBV18 and TRBJ2-7; D uncertain. V gave up 3 bases and J gave up 5 bases, with 8 bases separating them. The germline gives CDR1 KGHSH, CDR2 LQKENI. The CDR3 runs to 12 residues. DNA of the CDR3: TGTGCCAGCTCACCGAAGAGTAACGAGCAGTACTTC. As protein: CASSPKSNEQYF.